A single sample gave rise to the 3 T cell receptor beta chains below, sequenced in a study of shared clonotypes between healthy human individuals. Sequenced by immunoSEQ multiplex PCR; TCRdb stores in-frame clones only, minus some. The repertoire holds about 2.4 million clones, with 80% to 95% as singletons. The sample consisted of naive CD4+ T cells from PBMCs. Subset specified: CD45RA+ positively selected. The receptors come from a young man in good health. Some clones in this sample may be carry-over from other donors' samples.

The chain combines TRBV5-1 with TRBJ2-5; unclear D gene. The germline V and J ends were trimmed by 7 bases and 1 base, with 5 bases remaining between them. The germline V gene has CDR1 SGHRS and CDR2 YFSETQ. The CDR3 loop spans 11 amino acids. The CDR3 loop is CASGTQETQYF. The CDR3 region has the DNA TGCGCCAGCGGCACCCAAGAGACCCAGTACTTC. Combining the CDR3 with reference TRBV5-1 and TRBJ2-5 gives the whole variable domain KAGVTQTPRYLIKTRGQQVTLSCSPISGHRSVSWYQQTPGQGLQFLFEYFSETQRNKGNFPGRFSGRQFSNSRSEMNVSTLELGDSALYLCASGTQETQYFGPGTRLLVL.

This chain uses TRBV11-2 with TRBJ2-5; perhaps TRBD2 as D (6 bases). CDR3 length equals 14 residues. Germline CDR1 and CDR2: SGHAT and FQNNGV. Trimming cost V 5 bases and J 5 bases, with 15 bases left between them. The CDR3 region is CASSRGGIAETQYF. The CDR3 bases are TGTGCCAGCAGCCGTGGGGGGATCGCGGAGACCCAGTACTTC. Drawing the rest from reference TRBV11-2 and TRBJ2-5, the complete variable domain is EAGVAQSPRYKIIEKRQSVAFWCNPISGHATLYWYQQILGQGPKLLIQFQNNGVVDDSQLPKDRFSAERLKGVDSTLKIQPAKLEDSAVYLCASSRGGIAETQYFGPGTRLLVL.

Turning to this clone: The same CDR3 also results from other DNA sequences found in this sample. As DNA, the CDR3 is TGCGCCAGCAGCCTAGCTAACTATGGCTACACCTTC. Encoded protein: CASSLANYGYTF. The rearrangement links TRBV5-1 to TRBJ1-2; D is undetermined. The CDR3 length is 12 residues. Between the trimmed V and J ends, which lost 4 bases and 0 bases, there was a span of 4 bases. The V gene's germline CDR1 is SGHRS and CDR2 YFSETQ.